A selection of T cell receptor beta chains follows, all from one sample in a study of cytomegalovirus exposure and HLA in healthy donors. Clones were sequenced by immunoSEQ multiplex PCR, and TCRdb holds only the in-frame ones, with some missing. This sample has 150,000 to 200,000 clones; around 74% occur once, and the top ten carry roughly 3%. Sequencing used PBMCs. The receptors were gathered from a female donor in good health and CMV-seronegative. CDR3s include the opening cysteine and the closing phenylalanine or tryptophan. The D gene is left open where the match is weak. The listing skips clone size in some rows; elsewhere it reads once, few, many or a size class.

TRBV6-1	TRBJ1-2	TRBD1	.	CASSEGDRGRRGYTF	TGTGCCAGCAGTGAAGGGGACAGGGGGCGTCGCGGCTACACCTTC
TRBV5-4	TRBJ1-1	TRBD1	.	CASSRPGTGTEAFF	TGTGCCAGCAGCCGTCCCGGGACAGGGACTGAAGCTTTCTTT
TRBV19	TRBJ2-7	.	.	CASSSDREYEQYF	TGTGCCAGTAGTTCGGACAGAGAATACGAGCAGTACTTC
TRBV6-5	TRBJ2-2	.	.	CASSYSSGNTGELFF	TGTGCCAGCAGTTACTCATCCGGGAACACCGGGGAGCTGTTTTTT
TRBV28	TRBJ2-5	TRBD2	.	CASSSARFGGETQYF	TGTGCCAGCAGTTCCGCTCGGTTCGGGGGGGAGACCCAGTACTTC
TRBV2	TRBJ2-3	TRBD2	.	CASSGNSGGLADTQYF	TGTGCCAGCAGTGGAAATAGCGGGGGATTGGCAGATACGCAGTATTTT
TRBV2	TRBJ2-1	.	.	CASDSVYNEQFF	TGTGCCAGCGACAGCGTCTACAATGAGCAGTTCTTC
TRBV30	TRBJ2-5	.	.	CAWSWARQETQYF	TGTGCCTGGAGCTGGGCCAGGCAGGAGACCCAGTACTTC
TRBV6-1	TRBJ2-7	TRBD1	.	CASTPPGTGPYEQYF	TGTGCCAGCACTCCCCCTGGGACAGGGCCCTACGAGCAGTACTTC
TRBV5-1	TRBJ2-2	.	.	CASSLDVRAPGELFF	TGCGCCAGCAGCTTGGATGTCAGGGCGCCCGGGGAGCTGTTTTTT
TRBV27	TRBJ2-1	TRBD1	once	CASTSGTGIYEQFF	TGTGCCAGCACCTCCGGGACAGGGATCTATGAGCAGTTCTTC
TRBV2	TRBJ1-5	TRBD1	.	CASSEGTGFNQPQHF	TGTGCCAGCAGTGAAGGGACAGGATTCAATCAGCCCCAGCATTTT
TRBV28	TRBJ1-5	.	.	CASSGRRGRPNQPQHF	TGTGCCAGCAGCGGCCGCCGGGGGAGACCAAATCAGCCCCAGCATTTT
TRBV27	TRBJ2-7	TRBD2	.	CASSLSVGLAGGLSYEQYF	TGTGCCAGCAGTTTATCAGTCGGATTAGCGGGGGGGCTCTCCTACGAGCAGTACTTC
TRBV7-3	TRBJ2-7	.	.	CASSLSGEGVQGRVYEQYF	TGTGCCAGCAGCTTAAGTGGTGAGGGGGTGCAGGGAAGGGTCTACGAGCAGTACTTC
TRBV5-1	TRBJ2-7	TRBD2	.	CASSSLAGSSYEQYF	TGCGCCAGCAGCTCCTTAGCGGGGAGCTCCTACGAGCAGTACTTC
TRBV11-3	TRBJ2-7	.	.	CASSSLPYEQYF	TGTGCCAGCAGCTCCCTCCCCTACGAGCAGTACTTC
TRBV2	TRBJ1-5	.	.	CASMAGSQPQHF	TGTGCCAGCATGGCAGGTTCTCAGCCCCAGCATTTT
TRBV7-2	TRBJ1-5	TRBD1	.	CASSLQRQGASNQPQHF	TGTGCCAGCAGCTTACAACGACAGGGGGCGAGCAATCAGCCCCAGCATTTT
TRBV5-1	TRBJ1-5	.	.	CASSLAGSSNQPQHF	TGCGCCAGCAGCTTGGCCGGGAGTTCCAATCAGCCCCAGCATTTT
TRBV19	TRBJ1-4	TRBD1	.	CASSIGQGSTNEKLFF	TGTGCCAGTAGTATAGGACAGGGGTCGACTAATGAAAAACTGTTTTTT
TRBV6-4	TRBJ2-3	TRBD2	few	CASSVGGGDSTDTQYF	TGTGCCAGCAGTGTTGGCGGGGGAGATAGCACAGATACGCAGTATTTT
TRBV18	TRBJ1-2	TRBD1	once	CASSSRDSLVGYTF	TGTGCCAGCTCATCACGGGACAGCCTGGTTGGCTACACCTTC
TRBV7-9	TRBJ2-5	TRBD2	.	CASSFTSGGVRETQYF	TGTGCCAGCAGCTTCACTAGCGGGGGGGTAAGGGAGACCCAGTACTTC
TRBV5-1	TRBJ1-2	TRBD1	.	CASSLGTGVGYTF	TGCGCCAGCAGCTTGGGGACAGGGGTTGGCTACACCTTC
TRBV27	TRBJ2-2	TRBD2	.	CASSLRLAGNTGELFF	TGTGCCAGCAGTTTACGGCTAGCGGGGAACACCGGGGAGCTGTTTTTT
TRBV28	TRBJ1-1	.	.	CASSSTMGWSEAFF	TGTGCCAGCAGTTCAACAATGGGCTGGTCTGAAGCTTTCTTT
TRBV30	TRBJ1-5	TRBD1	.	CAWSGQGARQPQHF	TGTGCCTGGAGTGGACAGGGGGCGCGGCAGCCCCAGCATTTT
TRBV30	TRBJ1-2	TRBD1	.	CAWSLQGGYGYTF	TGTGCCTGGAGTTTACAGGGGGGGTATGGCTACACCTTC
TRBV5-8	TRBJ1-5	TRBD1	.	CASSYPGGRQPQHF	TGTGCCAGCTCCTATCCAGGGGGCAGGCAGCCCCAGCATTTT
TRBV13	TRBJ2-1	TRBD2	.	CASTHLEPGGEQFF	TGTGCCAGCACCCATCTGGAGCCGGGGGGGGAGCAGTTCTTC
TRBV5-8	TRBJ1-5	TRBD1	.	CASSWDRAGNQPQHF	TGTGCCAGCAGTTGGGACAGGGCGGGCAATCAGCCCCAGCATTTT
TRBV11-3	TRBJ2-7	TRBD1	.	CASSLGGTGPYEQYF	TGTGCCAGCAGCTTAGGGGGGACAGGTCCCTACGAGCAGTACTTC
TRBV19	TRBJ1-1	.	.	CASSIKGVTEAFF	TGTGCCAGTAGTATTAAGGGAGTCACTGAAGCTTTCTTT
TRBV11-3	TRBJ2-2	.	few	CASSLVATGELFF	TGTGCCAGCAGCTTAGTGGCCACCGGGGAGCTGTTTTTT
TRBV29-1	TRBJ2-2	.	.	CSGRVTGELFF	TGCAGCGGGCGGGTCACCGGGGAGCTGTTTTTT
TRBV5-1	TRBJ2-7	TRBD2	.	CASSWRTSGGLYEQYF	TGCGCCAGCAGCTGGAGGACTAGCGGGGGCCTCTACGAGCAGTACTTC
TRBV27	TRBJ2-1	TRBD2	.	CASSQGFWGLEQYEQFF	TGTGCCAGCAGTCAGGGATTCTGGGGACTAGAACAATATGAGCAGTTCTTC
TRBV27	TRBJ2-7	TRBD2	few	CASSLSGGGPLYEQYF	TGTGCCAGCAGTTTATCCGGCGGGGGGCCGCTCTACGAGCAGTACTTC